A single sample gave rise to the 17 T cell receptor beta chains below, sequenced in a study of blood T cell repertoires in COVID-19. Measured with immunoSEQ multiplex PCR; TCRdb has only the in-frame clones, and not every one. This sample carries about 44,000 clones, 80% to 90% of them seen once, and the ten largest clones take less than 50%. Sequencing was done on a sample of peripheral blood. Receptors were obtained from a human donor in a cohort sampled during active COVID-19.

Only a few counts were recorded for this clone. CDR3 residues: CASSRGQDYGYTF. The CDR3 DNA reads as TGCGCCAGCAGCCGGGGACAGGACTATGGCTACACCTTC. The chain links TRBV5-1 to TRBJ1-2; 8 nucleotides match TRBD1. From germline, CDR1 is SGHRS and CDR2 YFSETQ. This CDR3 spans 13 amino acids. After removal of 4 bases from V and 3 bases from J, the junction contained 2 bases not matched to a gene.

The V and J genes are TRBV19 and TRBJ1-5, with TRBD1 matching 7 bases. The CDR3 spans 15 residues. J was trimmed by 2 bases and V by 6 bases; bases with no gene match: 7. Germline V gives CDR1 LNHDA, CDR2 SQIVND (reference sequence). The CDR3 is CASRTQGMGNQPQHF. In DNA, the CDR3 is TGTGCCAGTAGGACACAGGGGATGGGCAATCAGCCCCAGCATTTT.

V is TRBV19 and J is TRBJ1-4; no reliable D call. The CDR3 runs to 13 residues. Germline-derived CDR1 and CDR2 are LNHDA and SQIVND (reference sequence). V lost 1 base and J lost 6, with 6 bases in between. The CDR3 loop is CASSIVRDEKLFF. CDR3 coding DNA: TGTGCCAGTAGTATAGTTCGGGATGAAAAACTGTTTTTT.

CDR3: CASSDASGARTDTQYF. The CDR3, as DNA: TGTGCCAGCAGTGATGCTAGCGGGGCCCGCACAGATACGCAGTATTTT. V gene TRBV2 combines with J gene TRBJ2-3, with 9 bases lining up with TRBD2. Germline assignment: CDR1 SNHLY and CDR2 FYNNEI. V trimming: 3 bases; J trimming: 1 base; junction bases outside the gene matches: 5. This CDR3 has 16 amino acids.

The genes are TRBV19 and TRBJ2-7, with D maybe TRBD1 (6 bases). V shed 5 bases and J shed 4 bases, with 15 bases lying between them. CDR1 LNHDA and CDR2 SQIVND come from the germline V gene (reference sequence). This CDR3 comprises 14 residues. The CDR3 region has the DNA TGTGCCAGTAGTTTGACGGACAGAGTTTACGAGCAGTACTTC. It yields the protein CASSLTDRVYEQYF.

This chain uses TRBV3-1 (or the pseudogene TRBV3-2) with TRBJ1-1; TRBD1 matches 7 bases. Unmatched junction bases numbered 5, after V lost 4 bases and J lost 6 bases. CDR1 and CDR2 (germline): LGHDT, YNNKEL (reference sequence). The CDR3 runs to 13 residues. The chain's CDR3 is CASSRNRGAEAFF. Written as DNA, the CDR3 is TGTGCCAGCAGCCGGAACAGGGGCGCTGAAGCTTTCTTT.

The CDR3 nucleotides read TGTGCCAGCAGCCCAACCGGAGGTATGATGAAAGAAAAACTGTTTTTT. Translating gives CASSPTGGMMKEKLFF. J is TRBJ1-4 and V is TRBV7-9; D ambiguous. Germline CDR1 is SEHNR and CDR2 is FQNEAQ (reference sequence). The CDR3 has 16 amino acids. V lost 5 bases and J lost 8, with 21 bases in between.

The J gene is TRBJ2-5, the V gene TRBV4-2; D might be TRBD1 (6 bases). V dropped 1 base and J dropped 3 bases, with 15 bases sitting between them. The CDR3 sequence is 16 residues long. Germline V gene sequence: CDR1 LGHNA, CDR2 YNFKEQ. The CDR3 coding sequence is TGTGCCAGCAGCCAAGGGGGGTCAGGGGCCGAAGAGACCCAGTACTTC. Amino acids: CASSQGGSGAEETQYF.

This clone was found a few times. The rearrangement links TRBV6-2 or TRBV6-3 to TRBJ1-5, with 8 bases identical to TRBD1. The CDR3 consists of 14 residues. CDR1 is MNHEY, CDR2 SVGEGT, per germline. The V segment lost 5 bases and the J segment 4 bases; nucleotides outside the gene matches: 4. CDR3 coding DNA: TGTGCCAGCAGTGACAGGGGTTTTAATCAGCCCCAGCATTTT. Its translation is CASSDRGFNQPQHF.

V and J are TRBV19 and TRBJ1-1; the match to TRBD1 covers 9 bases. This CDR3 region has 14 residues. After removal of 5 bases from V and 6 bases from J, the junction contained 7 bases not matched to a gene. In germline, CDR1 is LNHDA, CDR2 SQIVND (reference sequence). The CDR3 DNA reads as TGTGCCAGTAGTCCAGGACAGGGGTGGCCTGAAGCTTTCTTT. Translating it yields CASSPGQGWPEAFF.

The chain is built from TRBV7-2 and TRBJ1-4; 9 bases are a match to TRBD1. The CDR3 totals 17 residues. In germline, CDR1 is SGHTA, CDR2 FQGNSA. Trimming cost V 5 bases and J 4 bases; bases outside gene matches: 11. Here the CDR3 DNA reads TGTGCCAGCAGCACCCCGGGACAGGGCACTCTTAATGAAAAACTGTTTTTT. Its translation: CASSTPGQGTLNEKLFF.

This chain links TRBV18 with TRBJ2-5; no clear D. V gave up 4 bases and J gave up 3 bases, with 9 bases separating them. The CDR3 runs 13 residues. Germline CDR1 reads KGHSH; CDR2 reads LQKENI. The CDR3 reads CASSQGREETQYF. Here the CDR3 DNA reads TGTGCCAGCTCACAAGGCCGGGAAGAGACCCAGTACTTC.

The V gene is TRBV24-1, the J gene TRBJ2-2; 9 bases are shared with TRBD1. Trimming cost V 0 bases and J 6 bases; bases outside gene matches: 7. The CDR3 loop spans 17 amino acids. Germline CDR1 and CDR2: KGHDR and SFDVKD. The CDR3 coding sequence is TGTGCCACCAGTGATTTGAAGGACAGGGGACGTGCCGGGGAGCTGTTTTTT. Translating gives CATSDLKDRGRAGELFF.

V usage is TRBV5-1 and J usage is TRBJ2-4; D uncertain. Between the trimmed V and J ends, which lost 2 bases and 2 bases, there was a span of 11 bases. This CDR3 has 15 residues. Per germline, CDR1 SGHRS and CDR2 YFSETQ. This chain's CDR3 is CASSFEQSTKNIQYF. DNA for the CDR3: TGCGCCAGCAGCTTTGAACAGTCTACCAAAAACATTCAGTACTTC.

J is TRBJ1-2 and V is TRBV11-1; D gene uncertain. CDR1 SGHAT and CDR2 FQDESV come from the germline V gene (reference sequence). V was cut by 5 bases and J by 2 bases, with 6 bases left in between. The CDR3 consists of 12 residues. CDR3 amino acids: CASSPMNYGYTF. The CDR3 DNA reads as TGTGCCAGCAGCCCAATGAACTATGGCTACACCTTC.

This sequence joins TRBV9 and TRBJ1-1; D might be TRBD1 (6 bases). The CDR3 covers 13 residues. Trimming left V 6 bases short and J 7 bases short, with 16 bases between. Germline values: CDR1 SGDLS, CDR2 YYNGEE. CDR3 sequence: CASTAGTTSEAFF. The CDR3 nucleotides are TGTGCCAGCACTGCCGGGACAACAAGTGAAGCTTTCTTT.

The chain joins TRBV6-6 to TRBJ2-5, with 13 bases identical to TRBD2. V lost 2 bases, J lost 7 bases, and 7 bases stayed unmatched. CDR1 is MNHNY, CDR2 SVGAGI, per germline (reference sequence). This CDR3 is built from 16 residues. CDR3 DNA sequence: TGTGCCAGCAGTTACCGGACTAGCGGGGGACGGGGGACCCAGTACTTC. Residues: CASSYRTSGGRGTQYF.